Listed below are T cell receptor beta chains from one sample, sequenced in a study of OX40 agonist ivuxolimab in advanced cancers. Libraries were prepared by immunoSEQ multiplex PCR; TCRdb keeps only in-frame clonotypes and omits some of them. The table has tens of thousands of clones, approximately 86% seen once. The input for sequencing was CD4+ or CD8+ T cells sorted from blood, taken in a trial of the OX40 agonist ivuxolimab. The receptors here all came from an adult with an advanced solid tumor such as melanoma, head and neck, liver or kidney cancer. The CDR3 runs from the conserved cysteine through the conserved F or W. The D gene is left open where the match is weak. Clone size is shown for a subset of rows, as once, few, many or a class of expanded clone.

TRBJ2-2,TRBV5-1,-,-,TGCGCCAGCAGCTTGACAGGGTCTCGCACCGGGGAGCTGTTTTTT,CASSLTGSRTGELFF
TRBJ1-1,TRBV4-1,-,-,TGCGCCAGCAGCTCCGCGGGGGGCCGCGGGGGCACTGAAGCTTTCTTT,CASSSAGGRGGTEAFF
TRBJ2-5,TRBV18,TRBD2,-,TGTGCCAGCTTCATCCAGCGGGGGGGCCGCGAGACCCAGTACTTC,CASFIQRGGRETQYF
TRBJ2-1,TRBV2,-,-,TGTGCCAGCAGTGTGGAAAGAAAGTCGAATGAGCAGTTCTTC,CASSVERKSNEQFF
TRBJ1-5,TRBV7-2,-,-,TGTGCCAGCAGCTTAGAGAAGGGGAATCAGCCCCAGCATTTT,CASSLEKGNQPQHF
TRBJ2-1,TRBV5-1,-,-,TGCGCCAGCAGCTTGTTTGGGCAGAAAAACAATGAGCAGTTCTTC,CASSLFGQKNNEQFF
TRBJ1-5,TRBV19,-,-,TGTGCCAGTAGTATAGTAGGACTCCCTAGAAGCAATCAGCCCCAGCATTTT,CASSIVGLPRSNQPQHF
TRBJ1-6,TRBV19,TRBD1,-,TGTGCCAGTAGCGGACTCCCGGGACAGGCGAATTCACCCCTCCACTTT,CASSGLPGQANSPLHF
TRBJ2-2,TRBV7-9,-,-,TGTGCCAGCAGCCGCGACCTGACAGGGAGGAGCACCGGGGAGCTGTTTTTT,CASSRDLTGRSTGELFF
TRBJ2-3,TRBV5-1,-,-,TGCGCCAGCAGCTTGGAAGCCGTTAGCACAGATACGCAGTATTTT,CASSLEAVSTDTQYF
TRBJ2-7,TRBV4-2,-,-,TGTGCCAGCAGTTTGGGGGTTCAGAGAAACTACGAGCAGTACTTC,CASSLGVQRNYEQYF
TRBJ2-2,TRBV4-2,-,-,TGTGCCAGCAGCTTAACAGTCTCCGGGGAGCTGTTTTTT,CASSLTVSGELFF
TRBJ2-5,TRBV4-1,TRBD1,-,TGCGCCAGCAGCCAATCCGGACAGGGGGCGTGGGAGACCCAGTACTTC,CASSQSGQGAWETQYF
TRBJ2-2,TRBV7-3,TRBD2,-,TGTGCCAGCAGCTTATCACTAGCGGGGGGGCTACTGTTTTTT,CASSLSLAGGLLFF
TRBJ2-7,TRBV18,TRBD1,-,TGTGCCAGCTCATGGGGACAGGCGACCTACGAGCAGTACTTC,CASSWGQATYEQYF
TRBJ2-7,TRBV19,-,-,TGTGCCACTCATACCATCGGACGGTCCGGCTACGAGCAGTACTTC,CATHTIGRSGYEQYF
TRBJ2-7,TRBV28,-,-,TGTGCCAGCAGTGCCCCGGGTGACAGAGACTACGAGCAGTACTTC,CASSAPGDRDYEQYF
TRBJ2-5,TRBV7-6,-,-,TGTGCCAGCAGCTTAAGGGGGATGGGAGAGACCCAGTACTTC,CASSLRGMGETQYF
TRBJ2-7,TRBV5-1,-,-,TGCGCCAGCAGCTTGGGAGGGAATATTAACTACGAGCAGTACTTC,CASSLGGNINYEQYF
TRBJ2-1,TRBV5-4,TRBD1,-,TGTGCCAGCAGCTCCGGGACAGGGGGCTACAATGAGCAGTTCTTC,CASSSGTGGYNEQFF
TRBJ2-1,TRBV7-6,-,-,TGTGCCAGCAGCCAAGGGTGGGGGACCTACAATGAGCAGTTCTTC,CASSQGWGTYNEQFF
TRBJ2-3,TRBV5-1,TRBD2,-,TGCGCCAGCAGCTTGACCGGGGGGGCCCTAGATACGCAGTATTTT,CASSLTGGALDTQYF
TRBJ1-5,TRBV29-1,-,once,TGCAGCGTTGGAGAGGGCAGAAATCAGCCCCAGCATTTT,CSVGEGRNQPQHF
TRBJ2-7,TRBV27,TRBD1,-,TGTGCCAGCAGTCGGACCGGGACAGGGGGCTTCGAGCAGTACTTC,CASSRTGTGGFEQYF
TRBJ2-1,TRBV7-9,TRBD1,-,TGTGCCAGCAGCTTTTATGAGACAGGGGTTACAGGGCAGTTCTTC,CASSFYETGVTGQFF
TRBJ1-1,TRBV5-1,TRBD1,once,TGCGCCAGCAGCCTAGGGGGCCCGGACACTGAAGCTTTCTTT,CASSLGGPDTEAFF